Listed here are 32 T cell receptor beta chains from one sample, sequenced in a study of immune evolution from preneoplasia to lung adenocarcinoma. Generated by immunoSEQ multiplex PCR, the TCRdb table keeps only in-frame clones and is missing some. Found here are about 6,400 clones, approximately 80% of them singletons; the top ten hold about 6.1%. What was sequenced was FFPE adjacent normal lung tissue. All receptors come from a donor at least 70 years old with lung adenocarcinoma.

The rearrangement joins TRBV27 to TRBJ2-1; TRBD1 agrees at 7 bases. CDR3 size: 17 residues. With V trimmed by 2 bases and J by 0 bases, 7 bases remained unmatched. Germline CDR1 MNHEY, CDR2 SMNVEV (reference sequence). CDR3 in amino acids: CASSLRGTAGSYNEQFF. CDR3 bases: TGTGCCAGCAGTTTAAGGGGGACAGCCGGCTCCTACAATGAGCAGTTCTTC.

This clone was counted between two and nine times. The chain links TRBV6-4 to TRBJ2-1, with 10 positions matching TRBD2. With 4 bases clipped from V and 8 bases from J, the junction kept 5 bases outside the gene matches. Germline V gene lookup returns CDR1 MRHNA and CDR2 SNTAGT. This CDR3 spans 14 amino acids. CDR3 amino acids: CASSVGAGGDEQFF. CDR3 nucleotide sequence: TGTGCCAGCAGTGTTGGAGCGGGAGGGGATGAGCAGTTCTTC.

The gene calls are TRBV5-1 and TRBJ1-2; TRBD1 might be the D (5 bases). V was pared by 0 bases and J by 1 base, with 16 bases between. Germline CDR1 and CDR2: SGHRS and YFSETQ. CDR3 size: 17 residues. The CDR3 sequence is CASSLGDGGPNNYGYTF. CDR3 DNA: TGCGCCAGCAGCTTGGGAGACGGGGGACCGAATAACTATGGCTACACCTTC.

The chain recombines TRBV6-4 with TRBJ2-1; D is unclear. In germline, CDR1 is MRHNA, CDR2 SNTAGT. The CDR3 has 12 amino acids. The ends were cut back, 0 bases at V and 6 bases at J, with 3 bases in the middle. CDR3 loop: CASSDSINEQFF. DNA of the CDR3: TGTGCCAGCAGTGACTCGATCAATGAGCAGTTCTTC.

This clone has a single count. The chain carries TRBV11-3 and TRBJ2-7, with D maybe TRBD2 (5 bases). Trimming cost V 1 base and J 5 bases, with 15 bases left between them. The germline V gene encodes CDR1 SGHNT and CDR2 YENEEA. There are 15 residues in the CDR3. This CDR3 is CASSLVFGIKDEQYF. The CDR3 nucleotides are TGTGCCAGCAGCTTAGTCTTCGGGATCAAGGACGAGCAGTACTTC.

V is TRBV27 and J is TRBJ1-5, with unresolved D. CDR1 MNHEY and CDR2 SMNVEV come from the germline V gene (reference sequence). The ends were cut back, 3 bases at V and 0 bases at J, with 3 bases in the middle. CDR3 length equals 13 residues. The CDR3 is CASSFVSNQPQHF. The CDR3 bases are TGTGCCAGCAGTTTTGTTAGCAATCAGCCCCAGCATTTT.

This chain uses TRBV7-3 with TRBJ2-5; 11 nucleotides agree with TRBD1. Germline CDR1 SGHTA, CDR2 FQGTGA. The CDR3 totals 16 residues. J lost 5 bases, V lost 3 bases, and 8 bases had no gene match. As DNA, the CDR3 is TGTGCCAGCAGCTTGCAACCGGGACAGGGGGGTGAGACCCAGTACTTC. This codes for CASSLQPGQGGETQYF. The whole variable domain, remainder taken from reference TRBV7-3 and TRBJ2-5, is GAGVSQTPSNKVTEKGKYVELRCDPISGHTALYWYRQSLGQGPEFLIYFQGTGAADDSGLPNDRFFAVRPEGSVSTLKIQRTERGDSAVYLCASSLQPGQGGETQYFGPGTRLLVL.

This chain links TRBV4-2 with TRBJ2-1; perhaps TRBD2 as D (6 bases). Deletions cut 2 bases from V and 3 bases from J, with 11 bases between. The CDR3 is made up of 15 amino acids. Germline V gene sequence: CDR1 LGHNA, CDR2 YNFKEQ. Here the CDR3 DNA reads TGTGCCAGCAGCCAACTAGAGGGACTCTACAATGAGCAGTTCTTC. Amino acids: CASSQLEGLYNEQFF.

This chain links TRBV29-1 with TRBJ1-2; D is ambiguous. V was clipped by 1 base and J by 7 bases, with 10 bases between them. The CDR3 runs to 12 residues. Germline-derived CDR1 and CDR2 are SQVTM and ANQGSEA. CDR3 protein: CSVEGSGLGYTF. The CDR3 DNA follows: TGCAGCGTTGAAGGGTCCGGGCTTGGCTACACCTTC.

V is TRBV7-2 and J is TRBJ1-1; D gene ambiguous. Trimming took 3 bases from V and 1 from J, leaving 6 bases between them. The CDR3 consists of 13 residues. Germline CDR1 SGHTA, CDR2 FQGNSA. The CDR3 protein is CASSLVGNTEAFF. In DNA, the CDR3 is TGTGCCAGCAGCTTGGTCGGGAACACTGAAGCTTTCTTT.

The chain carries TRBV10-3 and TRBJ2-5; 9 positions match TRBD1. V shed 6 bases and J 0 bases; nucleotides not matched to a gene: 5. This CDR3 is built from 15 residues. Germline V CDR1 and CDR2: ENHRY, SYGVKD. The CDR3 reads CAISSWDRDQETQYF. The CDR3 DNA reads as TGTGCCATCAGCTCGTGGGACAGGGACCAAGAGACCCAGTACTTC.

This chain links TRBV28 with TRBJ2-7; 7 positions agree with TRBD2. The junction had 5 bases not matched to a gene; V was cut back by 6 bases and J by 6 bases. Germline V lookup: CDR1 MDHEN, CDR2 SYDVKM. The length of the CDR3 is 12 residues. CDR3 loop: CASSLLASEQYF. The CDR3 nucleotides are TGTGCCAGCAGCCTACTAGCGAGCGAGCAGTACTTC.

This rearrangement joins TRBV15 to TRBJ2-1; 8 bases are shared with TRBD1. The ends lost 7 bases at V and 5 bases at J; junction bases unmatched: 19. Germline V gene lookup returns CDR1 LNHNV and CDR2 YYDKDF (reference sequence). The CDR3 sequence is 18 residues long. The CDR3 DNA reads as TGTGCCACCACCAAAAGAGACCTCGACAGGGGCCCCAACAATGAGCAGTTCTTC. It encodes CATTKRDLDRGPNNEQFF.

The chain carries TRBV7-9 and TRBJ1-4; 10 nucleotides align to TRBD1. In germline, CDR1 is SEHNR, CDR2 FQNEAQ (reference sequence). This CDR3 is built from 14 residues. Trimming cost V 3 bases and J 7 bases; bases outside gene matches: 2. The CDR3 region has the DNA TGTGCCAGCAGCTTGGACAGGGGGGCTGAAAAACTGTTTTTT. Protein sequence: CASSLDRGAEKLFF.

The chain employs TRBV19 and TRBJ2-7; 9 positions agree with TRBD1. In germline, CDR1 is LNHDA, CDR2 SQIVND (reference sequence). This CDR3 spans 14 amino acids. The J segment lost 3 bases and the V segment lost 3 bases, leaving 3 bases of the junction unmatched. The DNA for the CDR3 is TGTGCCAGTAGTATGGGACAGGGAGGCTACGAGCAGTACTTC. Its translation is CASSMGQGGYEQYF.

This rearrangement joins TRBV28 to TRBJ2-1, with 7 bases aligning to TRBD1. V trimming: 5 bases; J trimming: 8 bases; junction bases outside the gene matches: 9. Germline CDR1 reads MDHEN; CDR2 reads SYDVKM. The CDR3 loop spans 14 amino acids. The CDR3 coding sequence is TGTGCCAGCAGTGCCCGACAGGGTCGCGATGAGCAGTTCTTC. Translated, it gives CASSARQGRDEQFF.

This clone was seen only once. The chain couples TRBV11-3 to TRBJ2-3; 11 positions match TRBD2. The germline gives CDR1 SGHNT, CDR2 YENEEA. The trim removed 2 bases at V and 4 bases at J, leaving 8 bases unmatched. There are 17 residues in the CDR3. This CDR3 reads CASSLRTSGLPADTQYF. The CDR3 nucleotides are TGTGCCAGCAGCTTAAGGACTAGCGGGTTGCCTGCAGATACGCAGTATTTT.

The chain recombines TRBV13 with TRBJ2-1; 12 bases line up with TRBD2. The CDR3 contains 15 residues. In germline, CDR1 is PRHDT, CDR2 FYEKMQ (reference sequence). V dropped 5 bases and J dropped 5; count of bases not matched to a gene: 4. CDR3 in amino acids: CASSQGLAGHNEQFF. The CDR3 DNA reads TGTGCCAGCAGCCAGGGACTAGCGGGCCACAATGAGCAGTTCTTC.

The chain is built from TRBV6-5 and TRBJ2-1; D is unresolved. V was shortened by 0 bases and J by 4 bases, with 10 bases between the two germline ends. The CDR3 is 15 amino acids. The V gene's germline CDR1 is MNHEY and CDR2 SVGAGI. The CDR3 loop is CASSYSRVGYNEQFF. CDR3 coding DNA: TGTGCCAGCAGTTACTCGAGAGTGGGATACAATGAGCAGTTCTTC.

J is TRBJ2-5 and V is TRBV11-2; D is perhaps TRBD1 (6 bases). This CDR3 is built from 15 residues. Germline lookup yields CDR1 SGHAT and CDR2 FQNNGV. Trimming cost V 3 bases and J 5 bases, with 16 bases left between them. CDR3 nucleotide sequence: TGTGCCAGCAGCTTTGGTCAGGGGTCCAAGGAGACCCAGTACTTC. Translation: CASSFGQGSKETQYF.

The gene calls are TRBV30 and TRBJ2-5, with TRBD1 identical over 10 bases. Germline trimming cut 1 base from V and 7 bases from J; bases unmatched to any gene: 3. CDR1 and CDR2 from the germline V gene are GTSNPN and SVGIG (reference sequence). The CDR3 contains 13 residues. The CDR3 sequence is CAWSDGQGGTQYF. CDR3 coding DNA: TGTGCCTGGAGTGATGGACAGGGGGGGACCCAGTACTTC.

V is TRBV6-5 and J is TRBJ2-2; D gene uncertain. Trimming stripped 8 bases from V and 1 base from J, with 2 bases between. Germline lookup yields CDR1 MNHEY and CDR2 SVGAGI. The CDR3 runs to 11 residues. This chain's CDR3 is CASGNTGELFF. The CDR3, as DNA: TGTGCCAGCGGGAACACCGGGGAGCTGTTTTTT.

The chain links TRBV10-3 to TRBJ2-5; 9 nucleotides align to TRBD1. Germline V gene lookup returns CDR1 ENHRY and CDR2 SYGVKD. J was trimmed by 5 bases and V by 6 bases; bases with no gene match: 7. The CDR3 totals 14 residues. The CDR3 region is CAIRGDRAWETQYF. CDR3 nucleotide sequence: TGTGCCATCAGGGGGGACAGGGCGTGGGAGACCCAGTACTTC.

The gene calls are TRBV5-4 and TRBJ2-5; 15 nucleotides line up with TRBD2. Germline trimming cut 4 bases from V and 6 bases from J; bases unmatched to any gene: 7. CDR1 and CDR2 (germline): SGHNT, YYREEE (reference sequence). CDR3 size: 16 residues. The CDR3 region has the DNA TGTGCCAGCAGCATTGGGACTAGCGGGAGGATTCAGACCCAGTACTTC. The encoded protein is CASSIGTSGRIQTQYF.

This chain joins TRBV30 and TRBJ1-2, with D maybe TRBD1 (5 bases). The CDR3 is made up of 13 amino acids. The ends were cut back, 3 bases at V and 5 bases at J, with 13 bases in the middle. Looked up from germline, CDR1 is GTSNPN and CDR2 is SVGIG (reference sequence). CDR3 residues: CAWSPGTDYGYTF. Here the CDR3 DNA reads TGTGCCTGGAGCCCCGGGACGGATTATGGCTACACCTTC.

The chain joins TRBV4-2 to TRBJ2-1; the D is unclear. Trimming stripped 1 base from V and 7 bases from J, with 23 bases between. The CDR3 runs 18 residues. Per germline, CDR1 LGHNA and CDR2 YNFKEQ. The CDR3 bases are TGTGCCAGCAGCCAAGCCCTTTCGACTCCAGCTTACGTTAATGAGCAGTTCTTC. Protein: CASSQALSTPAYVNEQFF.

The chain carries TRBV19 and TRBJ1-5; no clear D gene. The CDR3 loop spans 12 amino acids. V was clipped by 9 bases and J by 2 bases, with 8 bases between them. Germline V gene data show CDR1 as LNHDA and CDR2 as SQIVND (reference sequence). In nucleotides, the CDR3 is TGTGCCAGCACCATTGGCAATCAGCCCCAGCATTTT. As protein: CASTIGNQPQHF. Using reference TRBV19 and TRBJ1-5 for the parts outside the CDR3, the full variable domain is DGGITQSPKYLFRKEGQNVTLSCEQNLNHDAMYWYRQDPGQGLRLIYYSQIVNDFQKGDIAEGYSVSREKKESFPLTVTSAQKNPTAFYLCASTIGNQPQHFGDGTRLSIL.

V and J are TRBV2 and TRBJ2-1; 7 bases fit TRBD2. This CDR3 is 14 amino acids long. The J segment lost 6 bases and the V segment lost 7 bases, leaving 9 bases of the junction unmatched. From germline, CDR1 is SNHLY and CDR2 FYNNEI. CDR3 region: CASIRTSTVNEQFF. CDR3 in DNA: TGTGCCAGCATCAGGACTAGTACGGTCAATGAGCAGTTCTTC.

In this sample, this clone turned up a few times. In nucleotides, the CDR3 is TGTGCTAGTGGTGGGGGAGTGAAGCAGTACTTC. It is translated as CASGGGVKQYF. The V call is TRBV12-5, the J call TRBJ2-7; D may be TRBD1 or TRBD2 (5 bases each). Trimming shortened V by 5 bases and J by 8 bases, and 10 bases separated the two germline ends. Germline V gene sequence: CDR1 LGHNT, CDR2 FRNRAP. CDR3 size: 11 residues.

The CDR3 DNA follows: TGTGCCAGCAGTTTAGAATTAGGGACAGCGGGTAACACTGAAGCTTTCTTT. Translation: CASSLELGTAGNTEAFF. The chain joins TRBV28 to TRBJ1-1, with 7 positions matching TRBD1. This CDR3 has 17 amino acids. Germline CDR1 and CDR2: MDHEN and SYDVKM. Losses at the gene ends were 2 bases for V and 2 bases for J; bases not matched to a gene: 11.

The V and J genes are TRBV30 and TRBJ2-1; D is uncertain. The germline CDR1 and CDR2 sequences are GTSNPN and SVGIG (reference sequence). Trimming left V 4 bases short and J 0 bases short, with 10 bases between. The CDR3 has 14 amino acids. The CDR3 nucleotides read TGTGCCTGGACCCCGCCCCCCTCCTACAATGAGCAGTTCTTC. This encodes CAWTPPPSYNEQFF.

V gene TRBV18 combines with J gene TRBJ1-5; 7 bases line up with TRBD1. Germline-derived CDR1 and CDR2 are KGHSH and LQKENI. This CDR3 is built from 15 residues. V shed 5 bases and J 4 bases; nucleotides not matched to a gene: 8. The CDR3 protein is CASSSTRQGNQPQHF. As DNA, the CDR3 is TGTGCCAGCTCATCAACAAGACAGGGTAATCAGCCCCAGCATTTT.